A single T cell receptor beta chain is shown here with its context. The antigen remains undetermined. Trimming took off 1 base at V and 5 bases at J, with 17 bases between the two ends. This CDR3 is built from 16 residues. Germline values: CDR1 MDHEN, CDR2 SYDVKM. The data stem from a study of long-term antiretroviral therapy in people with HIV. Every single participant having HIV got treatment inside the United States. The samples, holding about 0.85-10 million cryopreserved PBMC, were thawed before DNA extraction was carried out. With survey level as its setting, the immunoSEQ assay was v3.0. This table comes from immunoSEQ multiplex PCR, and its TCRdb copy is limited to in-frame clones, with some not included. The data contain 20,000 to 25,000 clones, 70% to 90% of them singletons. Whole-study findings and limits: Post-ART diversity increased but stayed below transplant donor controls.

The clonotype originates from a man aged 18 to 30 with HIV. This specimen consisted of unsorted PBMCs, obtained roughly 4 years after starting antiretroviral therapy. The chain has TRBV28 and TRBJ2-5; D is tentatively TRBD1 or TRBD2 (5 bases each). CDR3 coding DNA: TGTGCCAGCAGTTTATACCCATCCCGGGGCAGGGAGACCCAGTACTTC. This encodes CASSLYPSRGRETQYF.